What follows are 25 T cell receptor beta chains derived from one specimen sequenced in a study of CD8 T cells in ankylosing spondylitis. General study results and limits: Made up of about eight highly homologous variants, a TCR beta motif appeared characteristic of ankylosing spondylitis blood.

These receptors have no identified antigens. MiXCR, run by TCRdb on the 5' RACE reads, gives a single entry per CDR3 protein. Among fewer than 500,000 distinct CDR3 sequences, about a fifth were seen once, and the ten largest hold about 16%. The sequenced sample was blood, either unsorted or a sorted T cell fraction (not recorded which). These receptors originate from a male donor with ankylosing spondylitis.

The chain joins TRBV18 to TRBJ2-1, with TRBD2 as a possible D gene (5 bases). V shed 3 bases and J shed 0 bases, with 12 bases lying between them. In germline, CDR1 is KGHSH, CDR2 LQKENI. The CDR3 extends over 16 amino acids. CDR3 in DNA: TGTGCCAGCTCACCCGGCAGCGGCAGCTCCTACAATGAGCAGTTCTTC. This encodes CASSPGSGSSYNEQFF.

This clonotype came up a few times. The V gene is TRBV4-2, the J gene TRBJ1-6, with 8 bases matching TRBD1. V shed 1 base, J shed 6 bases, and the junction held 8 bases outside the gene matches. Germline CDR1 LGHNA, CDR2 YNFKEQ. CDR3 length: 17 residues. The CDR3 coding sequence is TGTGCCAGCAGCCAAGTTGGTCAGGGGGCCGTTAATTCACCCCTCCACTTT. Residues: CASSQVGQGAVNSPLHF.

This clonotype was detected many times. The gene calls are TRBV7-2 and TRBJ1-1; D ambiguous. The V gene's germline CDR1 is SGHTA and CDR2 FQGNSA. V lost 1 base, J lost 6 bases, and 15 bases lay in between. The CDR3 sequence is 15 residues long. CDR3 residues: CASSLESRALAEAFF. In DNA form, the CDR3 reads TGTGCCAGCAGCTTAGAAAGTCGGGCTTTGGCTGAAGCTTTCTTT.

V is TRBV5-1 and J is TRBJ1-4; TRBD1 matches 11 bases. J was trimmed by 4 bases and V by 0 bases; bases with no gene match: 8. The CDR3 totals 18 residues. CDR1 is SGHRS and CDR2 is YFSETQ in the germline V gene. CDR3 nucleotides: TGCGCCAGCAGCTTGGCCCTCGGACAGGGGGCAGGTAATGAAAAACTGTTTTTT. It specifies CASSLALGQGAGNEKLFF.

The chain employs TRBV3-1 and TRBJ2-3; D is possibly TRBD2 (5 bases). CDR3 length: 18 amino acids. Trimming took off 3 bases at V and 2 bases at J, with 21 bases between the two ends. The germline V gene encodes CDR1 LGHDT and CDR2 YNNKEL (reference sequence). This CDR3 is CASSHELSPGGLTDTQYF. CDR3 DNA sequence: TGTGCCAGCAGCCACGAACTTTCGCCTGGCGGGCTCACAGATACGCAGTATTTT.

This clonotype was picked up a small number of times. This sequence joins TRBV5-1 and TRBJ2-2; no clear D gene. The germline gives CDR1 SGHRS, CDR2 YFSETQ. This CDR3 comprises 15 residues. V gave up 0 bases and J gave up 4 bases, with 10 bases separating them. The CDR3 reads CASSLAGPATGELFF. DNA of the CDR3: TGCGCCAGCAGCTTGGCTGGGCCGGCCACCGGGGAGCTGTTTTTT.

The CDR3 nucleotides are TGTGCCAGCAGTGCCTGGGCTAGCGGGAGCTCCTACAATGAGCAGTTCTTC. Amino acids: CASSAWASGSSYNEQFF. The chain has TRBV6-1 and TRBJ2-1; 10 positions match TRBD2. Losses at the gene ends were 4 bases for V and 0 bases for J; bases not matched to a gene: 6. The CDR3 runs 17 residues. Germline V gene lookup returns CDR1 MNHNS and CDR2 SASEGT.

CDR3 nucleotides: TGCGCCAGCAGACCCGGACAGGGTGGTGGCTACACCTTC. This encodes CASRPGQGGGYTF. V and J are TRBV4-3 and TRBJ1-2; 8 bases map to TRBD1. With V trimmed by 6 bases and J by 7 bases, 7 bases remained unmatched. The CDR3 loop spans 13 amino acids. CDR1 LGHNA and CDR2 YSLEER come from the germline V gene.

This clonotype came up many times. This chain uses TRBV29-1 with TRBJ2-5; the match to TRBD2 covers 11 bases. This CDR3 spans 16 amino acids. The V gene end was trimmed by 2 bases and the J gene end by 4 bases; junction bases not matched to a gene: 9. CDR1 and CDR2 from the germline V gene are SQVTM and ANQGSEA. The CDR3 here is CSVESPLAGVGETQYF. CDR3 coding DNA: TGCAGCGTTGAAAGCCCACTAGCGGGAGTAGGAGAGACCCAGTACTTC.

This clonotype was counted only a few times. The germline gene is not matched at one end of the junction; a read error may be the cause. The chain's CDR3 is CASSLTQGRGETQYF. For the CDR3, the DNA is TGTGCTAGCAGCTTAACTCAGGGTAGAGGAGAGACCCAGTACTTC. This rearrangement joins TRBV7-7 to TRBJ2-5; a weak D match, TRBD1 (5 bases). The CDR3 spans 15 residues. CDR1 and CDR2 (germline): SSHAT, FNYEAQ (reference sequence).

This clonotype was seen more than once but under ten times. J is TRBJ2-4 and V is TRBV18; D gene unclear. Germline V gene lookup returns CDR1 KGHSH and CDR2 LQKENI. The CDR3 loop spans 13 amino acids. Trimming took off 4 bases at V and 0 bases at J, with 4 bases between the two ends. CDR3 loop: CASSQGAKNIQYF. The CDR3 DNA reads TGTGCCAGCTCACAGGGAGCCAAAAACATTCAGTACTTC.

This sequence joins TRBV5-1 and TRBJ1-1; D uncertain. This CDR3 contains 16 residues. V lost 4 bases, J lost 4 bases, and 20 bases lay in between. Germline V lookup: CDR1 SGHRS, CDR2 YFSETQ. DNA for the CDR3: TGCGCCAGCAGCCAAAAGGACGGACTCTTGGGCACTGAAGCTTTCTTT. Amino acids: CASSQKDGLLGTEAFF.

The V gene is TRBV7-3, the J gene TRBJ2-3; 9 bases align to TRBD1. This CDR3 contains 15 residues. Germline V gene sequence: CDR1 SGHTA, CDR2 FQGTGA. With V trimmed by 6 bases and J by 3 bases, 7 bases remained unmatched. The CDR3 spells CASSRDREATDTQYF. CDR3 DNA sequence: TGTGCCAGCAGTCGGGACAGGGAGGCGACAGATACGCAGTATTTT. The variable domain in full, with the rest retrieved from reference TRBV7-3 and TRBJ2-3, is GAGVSQTPSNKVTEKGKYVELRCDPISGHTALYWYRQSLGQGPEFLIYFQGTGAADDSGLPNDRFFAVRPEGSVSTLKIQRTERGDSAVYLCASSRDREATDTQYFGPGTRLTVL.

Concerning this clonotype itself: The junction departs from the called germline gene at one end, perhaps through a read error. V and J are TRBV7-7 and TRBJ2-1, with unresolved D. The CDR3 is 13 amino acids. Germline V gene sequence: CDR1 SSHAT, CDR2 FNYEAQ (reference sequence). The CDR3 region has the DNA TGTGCTAGCAGCTTAGATTACCCCAATGAGCAGTTCTTC. This codes for CASSLDYPNEQFF.

This clonotype was recorded a few times. The V gene is TRBV20-1, the J gene TRBJ2-5; D perhaps matches TRBD2 (8 bases). V shed 6 bases and J shed 5 bases, with 22 bases lying between them. CDR3 length equals 15 residues. Germline assignment: CDR1 DFQATT and CDR2 SNEGSKA (reference sequence). The CDR3 DNA is TGCAGTGCAGGGGGCGGGAGGAAGCCTCGGGAGACCCAGTACTTC. Amino acids: CSAGGGRKPRETQYF.

This clonotype came up many times. The rearrangement uses TRBV28 and TRBJ2-5; 8 nucleotides agree with TRBD1. The germline gives CDR1 MDHEN, CDR2 SYDVKM. The CDR3 spans 13 residues. Trimming at V came to 6 bases and at J to 4 bases, leaving 4 bases not matched to a gene. CDR3 protein: CASRLTGVETQYF. The CDR3 DNA sequence: TGTGCCAGCAGGTTGACAGGGGTAGAGACCCAGTACTTC.

This clonotype was counted only a few times. This chain joins TRBV27 and TRBJ2-1; D gene uncertain. The CDR3 sequence is 14 residues long. In germline, CDR1 is MNHEY, CDR2 SMNVEV (reference sequence). V was cut by 6 bases and J by 6 bases, with 15 bases left in between. The chain's CDR3 is CASRRREIGNEQFF. The CDR3 nucleotides are TGTGCCAGCAGACGGAGAGAGATAGGCAATGAGCAGTTCTTC.

The chain carries TRBV12-3 or TRBV12-4 and TRBJ2-1; the match to TRBD2 covers 8 bases. With V trimmed by 1 base and J by 6 bases, 5 bases remained unmatched. The CDR3 length is 15 residues. The CDR3 is CASSLGGRSTNEQFF. The CDR3 DNA is TGTGCCAGCAGTTTAGGCGGGAGGTCCACCAATGAGCAGTTCTTC.

The chain uses TRBV11-2 and TRBJ1-5; 7 bases match TRBD1. Trimming removed 5 bases from V and 11 bases from J; junction bases left unmatched: 6. CDR3 length: 12 residues. Germline loops: CDR1 SGHAT, CDR2 FQNNGV. CDR3 bases: TGTGCCAGCAGCCAGGGGGGACGGTCCCAGCATTTT. Its translation: CASSQGGRSQHF.

The genes are TRBV24-1 and TRBJ2-2; TRBD1 might be the D (5 bases). Germline CDR1 and CDR2: KGHDR and SFDVKD. This CDR3 is 15 amino acids long. Trimming pared 4 bases from V and 0 bases from J, leaving 8 bases between. The DNA of the CDR3 is TGTGCCACCAGTGAGTCGACAGCGAACACCGGGGAGCTGTTTTTT. As protein: CATSESTANTGELFF.

This clonotype has a count of ten or more. The chain couples TRBV5-1 to TRBJ2-3; D remains unclear. The CDR3 length is 17 residues. The V end lost 0 bases, the J end lost 2 bases, and 16 bases lay between the germline ends. Germline V lookup: CDR1 SGHRS, CDR2 YFSETQ. The CDR3 loop is CASSLDVVTSFTDTQYF. In DNA, the CDR3 is TGCGCCAGCAGCTTGGATGTCGTCACCTCCTTCACAGATACGCAGTATTTT.

The gene calls are TRBV20-1 and TRBJ1-5; possibly TRBD1 for D (6 bases). V was pared by 5 bases and J by 3 bases, with 11 bases between. CDR1 is DFQATT, CDR2 SNEGSKA, per germline (reference sequence). The CDR3 covers 13 residues. CDR3 in DNA: TGCAGTGCTGCCACAGGGTTCAATCAGCCCCAGCATTTT. Translating it yields CSAATGFNQPQHF.

This clonotype occurred a few times. CDR3 in DNA: TGCAGTGGTCCTCCCGGGGGCTACAATGAGCAGTTCTTC. It translates to CSGPPGGYNEQFF. The rearrangement joins TRBV20-1 to TRBJ2-1, with TRBD2 as a possible D gene (6 bases). The germline V and J ends were trimmed by 7 bases and 3 bases, with 13 bases remaining between them. CDR3 size: 13 residues. CDR1 and CDR2 from the germline V gene are DFQATT and SNEGSKA (reference sequence).

V and J are TRBV18 and TRBJ2-3, with 8 bases that match TRBD2. The germline V gene has CDR1 KGHSH and CDR2 LQKENI. The junction had 7 bases not matched to a gene; V was cut back by 8 bases and J by 0 bases. This CDR3 comprises 15 residues. CDR3 region: CASHTSGASTDTQYF. DNA of the CDR3: TGTGCCAGCCATACTAGCGGAGCTAGCACAGATACGCAGTATTTT.

The chain links TRBV10-3 to TRBJ2-1; TRBD2 agrees at 7 bases. The CDR3 covers 19 residues. V lost 5 bases and J lost 13; bases outside the gene matches: 29. Germline assignment: CDR1 ENHRY and CDR2 SYGVKD. Written as DNA, the CDR3 is TGTGCCATCAGTCGGGTGGTCCTCCTGACCTCCGTGGGAGAGCGGGGCCAGTTCTTC. Translated, it gives CAISRVVLLTSVGERGQFF.